Here is one TCR beta chain with its context. Its antigen is unknown. Given a much more abundant clone one base away, this may be a read error. Each CDR3 protein gets one entry after TCRdb re-called the 5' RACE reads with MiXCR. This table has 300,000 to 400,000 distinct CDR3 sequences, more than 9% appearing once. This entry comes from a study of CD8 T cells in ankylosing spondylitis. Study-wide results and limits: It was reported that disease-linked clones were significantly enriched in matched ankylosing spondylitis synovial fluid. Fewer than ten highly homologous variants made up a TCR beta motif, and this motif appeared characteristic of ankylosing spondylitis blood.

Per germline, CDR1 DFQATT and CDR2 SNEGSKA (reference sequence). The CDR3 consists of 17 residues. The TCR sequence derives from a female donor with ankylosing spondylitis or in good health (not recorded which). The V call is TRBV20-1, the J call TRBJ2-1; possibly TRBD2 for D (6 bases). Sequencing was performed on blood, either unsorted or a sorted T cell fraction (not recorded which). The DNA for the CDR3 is TGCTGTGCTAGAGATCGGGAGAACGACCGCTCCTACAATGAGCAGTTCTTC. Encoded protein: CCARDRENDRSYNEQFF.